This TCR beta chain appears in the sequencing data of a study of PD-1 blockade in mismatch repair-deficient tumors. This clone is a singleton in its sample. The table came from immunoSEQ multiplex PCR; TCRdb's copy has only in-frame clones and leaves some out. The sample lists 15,000 to 20,000 clones; about 80% were seen once. V shed 8 bases and J shed 4 bases, with 10 bases lying between them. Germline-derived CDR1 and CDR2 are SEHNR and FQNEAQ (reference sequence). This CDR3 contains 12 residues. Every patient had mismatch repair deficiency by PCR or immunohistochemistry. The rearrangement links TRBV7-9 to TRBJ2-3; no clear D gene. This material consisted of PBMCs, taken roughly 24 weeks after starting pembrolizumab. The source is an adult with mismatch repair-deficient cancer. The CDR3 bases are TGTGCCAGCTCTCTCGTCTCAGATACGCAGTATTTT. Translated, it gives CASSLVSDTQYF.